This TCR beta chain was found in a study of cytomegalovirus exposure and HLA in healthy donors (TCRdb year 2017). Background for the entire study: According to an earlier analysis of several hundred of the donors, 150 million to 200 million T cells yielded roughly 110 million unique TCR beta sequences and around 280 Gb of sequence data. To predict cytomegalovirus infection status, the study combined high-throughput TCR immunosequencing, statistical association of individual TCRs with disease status, and machine learning. A later analysis re-examined previously published TCR beta repertoires from hundreds of donors and added high-resolution HLA genotyping to investigate patterns of TCR occurrence. HLA typing included class I and class II loci at four-digit resolution. An earlier analysis of 500 to 750 of the donors applied high-throughput TCR beta sequencing to assess whether each TCR beta V gene segment acted as functional or pseudogenic. Rather than using new phenotypic data, the later analysis identified candidate immune exposures from TCR beta sequences and from how often those sequences occurred across donors. Genome-wide SNP genotypes for about 65% of the 666 donors were used in a later genetic analysis, which treated that subset as a discovery cohort. Every discovery cohort repertoire had been produced on one sequencing platform. Of the 300 to 500 genotyped donors, 75% to 85% were placed in the genetic ancestry cluster associated with self-reported Caucasian donors. An early release covering 500 to 750 HLA-typed donors comprised about 320 gigabases of sequencing data and some 79 million unique TCR sequences. Several DR-DQ haplotypes were treated as single units for association and clustering because of strong linkage in the cohort. Using immunosequencing, the study profiled T cell repertoires from approximately 700 subjects and related those repertoires to cytomegalovirus serostatus. Along with the approximately 620-subject first cohort, a separate validation cohort of 120 different subjects was used. The number of typed donors differed by locus: about 629-640 for A, B, C, DRB1 and DQB1; approximately 520 for DQA1; 606 for DPA1; and about 450 for DPB1. Donor age, sex, ethnicity and CMV serostatus were collected together with the repertoire data. The study aimed to test whether signatures of past pathogen exposure could be identified by cataloging public T cell receptors. Across 300 to 400 genotyped donors of the cohort, an average of roughly 230,000 unique TCR beta nucleotide sequences per donor were sequenced, and around 19% of those sequences were non-productive. Study-wide conclusions, independent of this receptor: In an earlier analysis of around 600 of the donors, most TCR beta V segments appeared in productive rearrangements about 90% or about 30% of the time, broadly matching IMGT annotations. Immune exposure information for the cohort was limited to CMV serostatus. Compared with the roughly 670-donor mean, donors in an Asian-associated ancestry cluster had fewer N-insertions in productive TCRs, according to a later genetic analysis. A further reported finding was that TCR beta sequences accurately predicted the HLA-A and HLA-B alleles for most subjects in the first cohort. In a later analysis, HLA-associated TCR beta chains were found to be more clonally expanded and to have lower generation probabilities than equally common non-associated chains. Most TCR sequences were observed very rarely across donors, whereas some public TCRs were present in many individuals. Over 15 rarely observed V segments, including chromosome 9 orphons, were excluded from the earlier analysis of some 590 of the donors because counts were too low. The cohort was sequenced for TCR beta chains only, and without alpha or paired-chain data the features that could be detected were limited. In a later analysis, the rate of TCR association differed among HLA loci, with DRB1 alleles having the most associated TCRs and HLA-C alleles having the fewest. A total of 150 or so TCR beta chains were listed by the study as associated with cytomegalovirus. Because HLA typing was unavailable for some donors at each locus, only the typed subset was used in association tests. A later analysis associated some 17,000 TCR beta sequences with specific HLA alleles at a false discovery rate of 0.05. A later analysis found that most CMV-associated TCR beta chains appeared HLA-restricted, with HLA associations seemingly driven largely by CMV exposure. Presence/absence analyses assumed roughly uniform sequencing depth across donors, an assumption that may not hold. When HLA alleles, especially DR and DQ, strongly co-occurred, attributing TCR associations to individual alleles was difficult. According to the authors, the approach could potentially be generalized to other disease states and immunological phenotypes. A cluster of highly shared sequence variants was judged likely to represent a technical artifact of the sequencing pipeline. Cytomegalovirus status was reported to be diagnosed by the classifier with high specificity and sensitivity in both the original and validation cohorts. Correlated functional status among segregating V segments might reflect linkage disequilibrium, but an unknown experimental factor could not be ruled out. In a later analysis, several top co-occurrence clusters were reported to appear linked to parvovirus B19, influenza, CMV and Epstein-Barr virus. A later genetic analysis associated a missense DCLRE1C variant with V-gene and J-gene trimming of TCR beta chains, and an independent cohort replicated the association. In vitro tests confirmed that a few of the cytomegalovirus-associated TCR beta chains recognize cytomegalovirus antigens.

This clone was seen only once. Its specific antigen is unknown. Base qualities were left out, and no much larger clone turns up one base away. The cohort comprised some 680 healthy bone marrow donors. Cohort members were all nominally healthy when sampled, although unrecorded immune exposures were likely present. The donor was CMV seronegative and was included in the group of a few hundred seronegative cohort members. A peripheral blood sample was provided by each donor, and peripheral blood mononuclear cells were used for TCR beta sequencing. The Qiagen DNeasy Blood Extraction Kit was used to extract genomic DNA from the blood cell samples. The library was prepared using the immunoSEQ multiplex PCR assay. For the multiplex PCR, a mixture combining 60 forward primers for TCR Vbeta segments and 13 reverse primers for TCR Jbeta segments was used. The CDR3 region of rearranged TCR beta genes was amplified from genomic DNA with a multiplex PCR assay. The Illumina HiSeq System was used to sequence the amplified TCR beta libraries as 87-base-pair reads. In the source study's methods: A later analysis tallied roughly 80 million unique TCR beta chains across the approximately 670 repertoires, and around 10 million of those chains were shared by two or more donors. To remove PCR and sequencing errors, raw reads were error-corrected and collapsed into unique sequences using a nearest-neighbor algorithm that merged closely related sequences. V, D and J gene segments were assigned by aligning CDR3 sequences to IMGT reference sequences. For a sequence to be retained, a match of at least six nucleotides was required to both a V gene segment and a J gene segment. A rearrangement was called productive if the CDR3 had no stop codons and remained in frame with V and J, and every other rearrangement was called non-productive. Following IMGT convention, CDR3 was defined as the stretch from the second conserved V-encoded cysteine up to the conserved J-encoded phenylalanine. In an earlier analysis of 587 of the donors, sequences lacking an unambiguous match to a single V gene segment were excluded. An earlier analysis of 587 of the donors called V segments functional above 56.7% productive rearrangements and segregating when the between-donor standard deviation exceeded 5%. A statistical classification framework was built for diagnosing cytomegalovirus status from the catalog of TCR beta chain sequences. A later analysis assigned V and J genes by comparing TCR nucleotide sequences with IMGT/GENE-DB human TR gene sequences. The TCRdist pipeline was used in a later analysis to assign CDR3 sequences and most-parsimonious VDJ recombination scenarios. A later analysis defined each TCR beta chain by its CDR3 amino acid sequence plus V-gene family, and excluded reads lacking a unique V-gene family. To address suspected cross-contamination and a sequencing artifact, a later analysis removed 550 to 750 highly shared, low-generation-probability nucleotide sequences. For each public chain, a later analysis derived a clonal expansion index from normalized ranks of inferred template counts within each repertoire. In a later analysis, generation probabilities were computed using a VDJ recombination model fitted to out-of-frame rearrangements, and the results were checked against IGoR. Hypergeometric tests were used in a later analysis to score TCR-TCR, TCR-HLA and TCR-CMV co-occurrence, with a repertoire-size bias correction applied to the TCR pairs. In a later analysis, false discovery rates were estimated by permuting HLA or CMV assignments 20 times. A later analysis grouped co-occurring TCRs with DBSCAN, adding TCRdist sequence similarity when clustering within HLA-allele-positive subsets. Repertoires with fewer than 30,000 or more than 120,000 public chains, plus five repertoires with anomalous nucleotide sharing, were excluded from co-occurrence clustering. This immuneACCESS table, as held by TCRdb, lists in-frame sequences with V and J called but not all clones. Of the missing ones, under half trace to an unresolved V gene in checked studies; the others have no known cause. V, J and clone size reflect that table, while D and trimming were determined from the DNA. The sample profile shows around 150,000 clones; roughly 80% of them were found once. The biggest ten clones account for 3.1% of the sample.

The sequence came from a man aged 40-50 years in good health and CMV-seronegative. Material: PBMCs.

For the CDR3, the sequence is CASSLWGGNTEAFF. The nucleotide sequence is TGTGCCAGCAGCTTGTGGGGGGGGAACACTGAAGCTTTCTTT. The chain is made from TRBV5-6 and TRBJ1-1, with TRBD1 tentatively as D gene (5 bases match). A distance of 8 bases separates the germline ends of V and J, which lose 1 base and 1 base respectively. CDR1 and CDR2 are drawn from the germline V gene: SGHDT, YYEEEE. The CDR3 spans 14 residues, from the cysteine through the phenylalanine. The read is trimmed to its CDR3 DNA, 42 bases read in frame from base 1.